This T cell receptor beta chain was recorded in a study of T cell responses to AZD1222 COVID-19 vaccine. Repertoires were generated with immunoSEQ multiplex PCR, while TCRdb's copy carries only in-frame clones and drops some. The table has around 250,000 clones, roughly 93% seen once. Germline loops: CDR1 MNHEY, CDR2 SVGEGT. V was cut by 6 bases and J by 2 bases, with 14 bases left in between. CDR3 length equals 15 residues. About this clone itself: Its antigen is still unknown.

General study results and limits: Reportedly, nearly half the spike-specific TCRs target unmutated variant regions. Repertoire sampling was restricted to post-peak T cell response timepoints. Researchers report vaccine-associated CD4 TCRs spanning spike, with dominance at 160-218 and 743-854. Spike-specific TCR breadth and depth were elevated following two AZD1222 doses.

The source material was peripheral blood, sampled on day 0 of AZD1222 vaccination. The genes are TRBV6-2 or TRBV6-3 and TRBJ2-1; D may match TRBD1 or TRBD2 (5 bases each). This sequence originates from an adult in good health. The CDR3 DNA reads as TGTGCCAGCAGCCTCGGGACGATCACCTACAATGAGCAGTTCTTC. Amino acid sequence: CASSLGTITYNEQFF.